The 20 T cell receptor beta chains below all came from one sample that was sequenced in a study of vaccination effects on CD4 cells after COVID-19. Which antigens these TCRs recognize remains unknown. Scientists isolated CD4+ T cells after a roughly 9-day culture period ended. The assay was immunoSEQ multiplex PCR, and TCRdb's table has in-frame clones only and misses some. The table has 20,000 to 25,000 clones, nearly 75% seen once. This material consisted of CD4+ T cells from PBMCs cultured without peptide, taken before COVID-19 vaccination. These receptors were taken from a human donor who received a COVID-19 vaccine.

This clone showed up just once. J is TRBJ1-5 and V is TRBV19, with unresolved D. Germline lookup yields CDR1 LNHDA and CDR2 SQIVND (reference sequence). Trimming stripped 5 bases from V and 0 bases from J, with 14 bases between. The CDR3 consists of 16 residues. CDR3 residues: CASSDAGRYSNQPQHF. The CDR3 coding sequence is TGTGCCAGTAGTGATGCCGGGCGATATAGCAATCAGCCCCAGCATTTT.

This clone was seen more than once but under ten times. V gene TRBV7-9 combines with J gene TRBJ1-2; 10 positions agree with TRBD1. In germline, CDR1 is SEHNR, CDR2 FQNEAQ (reference sequence). The junction had 5 bases not matched to a gene; V was cut back by 5 bases and J by 2 bases. There are 15 residues in the CDR3. The CDR3 nucleotides read TGTGCCAGCAGCCCTCAGACAGGGGGCAACTATGGCTACACCTTC. As protein: CASSPQTGGNYGYTF.

This clone was found a few times. V gene TRBV19 combines with J gene TRBJ1-5, with 10 bases fitting TRBD1. From germline, CDR1 is LNHDA and CDR2 SQIVND (reference sequence). The trim removed 9 bases at V and 7 bases at J, leaving 6 bases unmatched. The length of the CDR3 is 13 residues. The CDR3 DNA follows: TGTGCCAGCGGGGACAGGGGAGGACAGCCCCAGCATTTT. It yields the protein CASGDRGGQPQHF.

The rearrangement uses TRBV30 and TRBJ2-7; D perhaps matches TRBD1 (6 bases). V was trimmed by 0 bases and J by 2 bases, leaving 20 bases between them. CDR1 is GTSNPN, CDR2 SVGIG, per germline (reference sequence). The CDR3 is made up of 17 amino acids. This chain's CDR3 is CAWSVRAGVGAPYEQYF. CDR3 nucleotides: TGTGCCTGGAGTGTACGCGCAGGGGTCGGGGCGCCCTACGAGCAGTACTTC.

The V gene is TRBV6-4, the J gene TRBJ2-2; D is unresolved. Germline values: CDR1 MRHNA, CDR2 SNTAGT. The CDR3 consists of 14 residues. The ends were cut back, 6 bases at V and 1 base at J, with 9 bases in the middle. CDR3 protein: CASSPGRNTGELFF. CDR3 DNA: TGTGCCAGCAGCCCGGGCCGGAACACCGGGGAGCTGTTTTTT.

This clone was found a few times. J is TRBJ2-7 and V is TRBV28; D remains unclear. CDR1 is MDHEN and CDR2 is SYDVKM in the germline V gene. The ends were cut back, 0 bases at V and 3 bases at J, with 21 bases in the middle. This CDR3 is 18 amino acids long. CDR3 nucleotide sequence: TGTGCCAGCAGTTTATGGGGGATCATGTCTCTGGGCTTCTACGAGCAGTACTTC. Translating gives CASSLWGIMSLGFYEQYF.

The genes are TRBV4-3 and TRBJ2-5; D ambiguous. This CDR3 has 15 residues. CDR1 and CDR2 from the germline V gene are LGHNA and YSLEER. V was clipped by 1 base and J by 5 bases, with 14 bases between them. CDR3 in DNA: TGCGCCAGCAGCCAAGGGCAAGCGATAAGGGAGACCCAGTACTTC. Translation: CASSQGQAIRETQYF.

CDR3: CASSLKPPSSVRTYGYTF. The CDR3 nucleotides read TGTGCCAGCAGCTTGAAACCGCCCAGCTCTGTGAGGACCTATGGCTACACCTTC. The chain joins TRBV5-6 to TRBJ1-2; D not resolved. The CDR3 contains 18 residues. Looked up from germline, CDR1 is SGHDT and CDR2 is YYEEEE. Trimming left V 1 base short and J 4 bases short, with 23 bases between.

The rearrangement links TRBV29-1 to TRBJ1-2, with 12 bases aligning to TRBD1. Germline V gene sequence: CDR1 SQVTM, CDR2 ANQGSEA. Losses at the gene ends were 6 bases for V and 5 bases for J; bases not matched to a gene: 13. CDR3 length: 16 amino acids. The CDR3 sequence: CSVGGTGGLERYGYTF. Here the CDR3 DNA reads TGCAGCGTGGGTGGGACAGGGGGCTTGGAGAGGTATGGCTACACCTTC.

The chain's CDR3 is CASSRIYPNTGELFF. CDR3 coding DNA: TGCGCCAGCAGCCGAATATACCCGAACACCGGGGAGCTGTTTTTT. V usage is TRBV4-1 and J usage is TRBJ2-2; D is ambiguous. Trimming cost V 4 bases and J 0 bases, with 9 bases left between them. CDR3 length: 15 residues. Germline CDR1 and CDR2: MGHRA and YSYEKL.

The chain carries TRBV9 and TRBJ1-1; the D is unclear. The CDR3 sequence is 15 residues long. Trimming stripped 0 bases from V and 2 bases from J, with 11 bases between. CDR1 SGDLS and CDR2 YYNGEE come from the germline V gene. The CDR3 nucleotides read TGTGCCAGCAGCGTAGATCCCGGCGCAAACACTGAAGCTTTCTTT. Translated, it gives CASSVDPGANTEAFF.

The rearrangement links TRBV6-2 or TRBV6-3 to TRBJ1-5; 9 bases fit TRBD1. CDR3 length equals 15 residues. CDR1 and CDR2 (germline): MNHEY, SVGEGT. The V segment lost 6 bases and the J segment 7 bases; nucleotides outside the gene matches: 10. CDR3 sequence: CASSREQGARQPQHF. CDR3 nucleotides: TGTGCCAGCAGCCGGGAACAGGGGGCAAGACAGCCCCAGCATTTT.

The chain is built from TRBV29-1 and TRBJ1-2, with a tentative D call TRBD1 (6 bases). Trimming shortened V by 5 bases and J by 8 bases, and 12 bases separated the two germline ends. Germline assignment: CDR1 SQVTM and CDR2 ANQGSEA. The CDR3 consists of 11 residues. The CDR3: CSVLDSRGYTF. The CDR3 DNA follows: TGCAGCGTTCTGGACAGCCGGGGCTACACCTTC.

This chain connects TRBV28 to TRBJ1-1; D is uncertain. This CDR3 spans 14 amino acids. Germline-derived CDR1 and CDR2 are MDHEN and SYDVKM. V was cut by 3 bases and J by 4 bases, with 12 bases left in between. CDR3 residues: CASSFHGAGTEAFF. The CDR3 DNA reads TGTGCCAGCAGTTTCCACGGCGCCGGCACTGAAGCTTTCTTT.

V and J are TRBV28 and TRBJ2-5, with D hard to call. Trimming shortened V by 4 bases and J by 2 bases, and 2 bases separated the two germline ends. This CDR3 is built from 11 residues. Germline V lookup: CDR1 MDHEN, CDR2 SYDVKM. The CDR3 bases are TGTGCCAGCAGTTCACAAGAGACCCAGTACTTC. Translating it yields CASSSQETQYF.

The chain uses TRBV4-1 and TRBJ1-1; no clear D. CDR3 size: 14 residues. Trimming took off 4 bases at V and 0 bases at J, with 9 bases between the two ends. Germline V gives CDR1 MGHRA, CDR2 YSYEKL. The CDR3 reads CASSPLHLNTEAFF. Written as DNA, the CDR3 is TGCGCCAGCAGCCCCCTACATCTGAACACTGAAGCTTTCTTT.

This clone was found a few times. V is TRBV4-1 and J is TRBJ2-3; 7 bases match TRBD2. Germline-derived CDR1 and CDR2 are MGHRA and YSYEKL. The V segment lost 0 bases and the J segment 0 bases; nucleotides outside the gene matches: 3. The CDR3 extends over 16 amino acids. The chain's CDR3 is CASSQEGTISTDTQYF. In nucleotides, the CDR3 is TGCGCCAGCAGCCAAGAGGGGACTATTAGCACAGATACGCAGTATTTT.

The genes are TRBV6-2 or TRBV6-3 and TRBJ2-5; a possible D gene is TRBD2 (6 bases). This CDR3 contains 16 residues. With 4 bases removed from V and 0 bases from J, the gap between germline ends came to 15 bases. Germline CDR1 and CDR2: MNHEY and SVGEGT. CDR3 in amino acids: CASSSMTRTDQETQYF. CDR3 coding DNA: TGTGCCAGCAGTTCCATGACTAGGACGGACCAAGAGACCCAGTACTTC.

The genes are TRBV30 and TRBJ2-7; 12 nucleotides line up with TRBD1. V lost 3 bases and J lost 0; bases outside the gene matches: 3. The CDR3 runs 15 residues. Germline V gives CDR1 GTSNPN, CDR2 SVGIG (reference sequence). The CDR3 bases are TGTGCCTGGAGGGGACAGGGGGCCCCCTCCTACGAGCAGTACTTC. Amino acids: CAWRGQGAPSYEQYF.

This clone was counted a few times. The rearrangement links TRBV7-9 to TRBJ2-3; D gene uncertain. This CDR3 is 12 amino acids long. In germline, CDR1 is SEHNR, CDR2 FQNEAQ (reference sequence). Trimming stripped 5 bases from V and 6 bases from J, with 9 bases between. The CDR3 DNA follows: TGTGCCAGCAGCCAAAGTAGGGATACGCAGTATTTT. This translates into CASSQSRDTQYF. Complete variable domain (other parts from reference TRBV7-9 and TRBJ2-3): DTGVSQNPRHKITKRGQNVTFRCDPISEHNRLYWYRQTLGQGPEFLTYFQNEAQLEKSRLLSDRFSAERPKGSFSTLEIQRTEQGDSAMYLCASSQSRDTQYFGPGTRLTVL.